The 12 T cell receptor beta chains given below trace back to one sample, sequenced in a study of blood T cell repertoires in COVID-19. Only in-frame clones appear in the TCRdb table, and some are missing; sequencing was by immunoSEQ multiplex PCR. The sample consists of approximately 140,000 clones, approximately 88% of them appearing once. The sample consisted of peripheral blood. These receptors came from a man aged 65-85 years with acute or convalescent COVID-19.

The rearrangement links TRBV3-1 (or the pseudogene TRBV3-2) to TRBJ1-3; D possibly corresponds to TRBD1 (5 bases). V was clipped by 0 bases and J by 1 base, with 10 bases between them. The germline gives CDR1 LGHDT, CDR2 YNNKEL (reference sequence). The CDR3 extends over 16 amino acids. CDR3 bases: TGTGCCAGCAGCCAAGAGGGACTCTTTTCTGGAAACACCATATATTTT. This encodes CASSQEGLFSGNTIYF.

The genes are TRBV6-1 and TRBJ1-5; D not certain. Trimming took off 0 bases at V and 5 bases at J, with 8 bases between the two ends. Per germline, CDR1 MNHNS and CDR2 SASEGT. The CDR3 runs 14 residues. The CDR3: CASSEAGGYQPQHF. In DNA form, the CDR3 reads TGTGCCAGCAGTGAAGCGGGAGGGTATCAGCCCCAGCATTTT.

This chain joins TRBV5-1 and TRBJ1-2; 9 bases are a match to TRBD1. The CDR3 spans 16 residues. The germline V gene has CDR1 SGHRS and CDR2 YFSETQ. J was trimmed by 1 base and V by 0 bases; bases with no gene match: 4. The CDR3 DNA follows: TGCGCCAGCAGCTTGGGTGCGGGACAGGGTAACTATGGCTACACCTTC. Its translation is CASSLGAGQGNYGYTF. The complete variable domain, with remaining parts taken from reference TRBV5-1 and TRBJ1-2, reads KAGVTQTPRYLIKTRGQQVTLSCSPISGHRSVSWYQQTPGQGLQFLFEYFSETQRNKGNFPGRFSGRQFSNSRSEMNVSTLELGDSALYLCASSLGAGQGNYGYTFGSGTRLTVV.

This clone was seen only once. The chain employs TRBV15 and TRBJ2-1, with 8 bases fitting TRBD1. Germline loops: CDR1 LNHNV, CDR2 YYDKDF (reference sequence). There are 16 residues in the CDR3. The trim removed 5 bases at V and 6 bases at J, leaving 12 bases unmatched. The CDR3 spells CATSGPTGAAGNEQFF. The CDR3 DNA sequence: TGTGCCACCAGCGGGCCGACAGGGGCAGCGGGCAATGAGCAGTTCTTC.

The chain combines TRBV5-1 with TRBJ1-6; D gene unclear. Trimming took off 1 base at V and 5 bases at J, with 7 bases between the two ends. The CDR3 covers 14 residues. Germline CDR1 is SGHRS and CDR2 is YFSETQ. The CDR3 DNA sequence: TGCGCCAGCAGCTTGACAGCAGATAATTCACCCCTCCACTTT. The encoded protein is CASSLTADNSPLHF.

This chain links TRBV30 with TRBJ2-6; D is undetermined. The germline V and J ends were trimmed by 3 bases and 0 bases, with 12 bases remaining between them. CDR3 length equals 16 residues. Germline lookup yields CDR1 GTSNPN and CDR2 SVGIG (reference sequence). In DNA form, the CDR3 reads TGTGCCTGGAGCGGTTCTTATTTCTCTGGGGCCAACGTCCTGACTTTC. Protein sequence: CAWSGSYFSGANVLTF.

The chain is built from TRBV4-1 and TRBJ1-6, with D perhaps TRBD1 (5 bases). CDR1 and CDR2 (germline): MGHRA, YSYEKL. Trimming left V 0 bases short and J 7 bases short, with 10 bases between. The CDR3 is 15 residues long. The CDR3 DNA reads as TGCGCCAGCAGCCAAGATAGGGGAGGCAATTCACCCCTCCACTTT. It translates to CASSQDRGGNSPLHF.

This rearrangement joins TRBV10-3 to TRBJ2-1; 7 bases are a match to TRBD2. V lost 10 bases and J lost 0; bases outside the gene matches: 9. The CDR3 is 15 amino acids. CDR1 and CDR2 (germline): ENHRY, SYGVKD. The CDR3 DNA sequence: TGTGCCACCCGGATAGCGGGTCCCTCCTACAATGAGCAGTTCTTC. Its protein is CATRIAGPSYNEQFF.

This clone was seen just once. At one boundary the junction diverges from the germline segment, which might be a read error. The chain is built from TRBV7-8 and TRBJ2-7, with a tentative D call TRBD2 (6 bases). CDR1 and CDR2 (germline): SGHVS, FQNEAQ. This CDR3 is 12 amino acids long. CDR3 nucleotide sequence: TGTGCCAGCACCCGGGACTCCTCCGAGCAGTACTTC. This sequence encodes CASTRDSSEQYF. Full variable domain (missing parts from reference TRBV7-8 and TRBJ2-7): GAGVSQSPRYKVAKRGQDVALRCDPISGHVSLFWYQQALGQGPEFLTYFQNEAQLDKSGLPSDRFFAERPEGSVSTLKIQRTQQEDSAVYLCASTRDSSEQYFGPGTRLTVT.

The gene calls are TRBV3-1 (or the pseudogene TRBV3-2) and TRBJ1-4; the D gene is possibly TRBD1 (5 bases). The CDR3 runs 15 residues. CDR1 LGHDT and CDR2 YNNKEL come from the germline V gene (reference sequence). V lost 4 bases, J lost 10 bases, and 19 bases lay in between. CDR3 amino acids: CASSPLGGAQGKLFF. In DNA form, the CDR3 reads TGTGCCAGCAGCCCCCTAGGAGGGGCTCAGGGAAAACTGTTTTTT.

The gene calls are TRBV27 and TRBJ2-7; the D gene is possibly TRBD1 (6 bases). There are 16 residues in the CDR3. V was shortened by 5 bases and J by 0 bases, with 17 bases between the two germline ends. From germline, CDR1 is MNHEY and CDR2 SMNVEV (reference sequence). The CDR3 loop reads CASSPLVGALSYEQYF. DNA for the CDR3: TGTGCCAGCAGTCCCCTCGTGGGGGCGCTCTCCTACGAGCAGTACTTC.

This sequence joins TRBV11-2 and TRBJ1-3; D gene ambiguous. CDR1 SGHAT and CDR2 FQNNGV come from the germline V gene. The CDR3 is made up of 15 amino acids. Trimming cost V 5 bases and J 0 bases, with 11 bases left between them. This CDR3 is CASSLEANSGNTIYF. DNA of the CDR3: TGTGCCAGCAGCCTCGAGGCCAACTCTGGAAACACCATATATTTT.